These T cell receptor beta chains were read from a single sample in a study of cytotoxic CD8 clonotypes in ibrutinib-treated CLL. Clones were read by immunoSEQ multiplex PCR, and TCRdb kept only the in-frame ones, dropping some. The data show 75,000 to 80,000 clones, approximately 82% seen once. This material consisted of PBMCs, taken after 24 months of ibrutinib treatment. These receptors were obtained from a human donor with chronic lymphocytic leukemia. Both conserved end residues are trimmed from each CDR3. D genes are given only for firm matches.

.	TRBJ2-7	TRBV21-1	ASSTRLSGRAVSLGYEQY
.	TRBJ2-5	TRBV7-6	ASSPRLVTQY
.	TRBJ2-3	TRBV9	ASSASWTGDTQY
TRBD2	TRBJ2-1	TRBV29-1	SAGQGTSGRFGEQF
TRBD2	TRBJ2-7	TRBV6-6	ASSQRDLSSYEQY
.	TRBJ2-3	TRBV28	ASSLLAEDTDTQY
.	TRBJ2-3	TRBV7-8	ASSLGQVAEY
.	TRBJ2-2	TRBV5-4	ASSLGAGNTGELF
.	TRBJ1-1	TRBV19	ASSMLNTEAF
TRBD2	TRBJ2-1	TRBV5-4	ASSSGLAENNEQF
.	TRBJ2-5	TRBV5-4	ASRNQETQY
.	TRBJ1-1	TRBV25-1	ASTPLGANTEAF
TRBD2	TRBJ2-6	TRBV30	AWSRLIAGVSGANVLT
.	TRBJ2-1	TRBV19	ASSIVTSSLTNEQF
.	TRBJ1-3	TRBV7-8	ASAQHGNTIY
.	TRBJ2-2	TRBV19	ASSISGGELF
.	TRBJ2-3	TRBV15	ATSRDRGSDTQY
TRBD2	TRBJ2-1	TRBV9	ASSVAASGRHSYNEQF
.	TRBJ2-5	TRBV5-5	ASSLEWQETQY
TRBD1	TRBJ1-2	TRBV2	ASSEGGTGLFYGYT
TRBD2	TRBJ2-3	TRBV15	ATSRNSGISDTQY
TRBD2	TRBJ2-3	TRBV27	ASSLTPTSGSSDDTQY
.	TRBJ1-2	TRBV18	ASSPNGGGYT
TRBD2	TRBJ2-3	TRBV28	ASITSGSIYTQY
.	TRBJ1-1	TRBV6-5	ASSYSHGGSGTEAF
TRBD1	TRBJ2-7	TRBV13	ASSQGTGGSYEQY
TRBD2	TRBJ2-2	TRBV28	ASSLGLAGVNGELF
.	TRBJ1-2	TRBV25-1	ASRPSGAYGYT
.	TRBJ1-4	TRBV4-2	ASSQAGTTTNEKLF
.	TRBJ1-5	TRBV28	ASSFVGFSNQPQH
TRBD2	.	TRBV9	ASILAGFYEQY
TRBD2	TRBJ2-2	TRBV7-9	ASSSATSGFFIGELF
.	TRBJ1-2	TRBV7-8	ASSLNLQPNYGYT
.	TRBJ2-1	TRBV14	ASRPRLVNEQF
.	TRBJ1-3	TRBV30	ACLRDSNFRGNTIY
TRBD2	TRBJ2-1	TRBV6-6	ASRQGLASEQF
TRBD1	TRBJ1-2	TRBV28	ASSLGDRGIYGYT
TRBD2	TRBJ2-7	TRBV5-4	ASSQASGASYEQY
.	TRBJ1-1	TRBV6-5	ASSRGTTEAF
TRBD1	TRBJ1-2	TRBV4-2	ASSLTGARGYT
.	TRBJ2-6	TRBV9	ASSPILGSGANVLT
.	TRBJ2-1	TRBV30	AAASSYNEQF
.	TRBJ2-7	TRBV18	ASSPLTGTVSYEQY
TRBD1	TRBJ2-1	TRBV6-5	ASSRDRGYDTEQF
.	TRBJ2-1	TRBV30	AWKPIFHEQF
TRBD2	TRBJ2-3	TRBV15	ATSRVRGGLAGAPDTQY
TRBD1	TRBJ1-5	TRBV5-6	ASSPGTGVQPQH
.	TRBJ2-5	TRBV7-6	ASSLGTGRVETQY
.	TRBJ1-2	TRBV2	ASRPRQTGLYGYT